What follows are 3 T cell receptor beta chains derived from one specimen sequenced in a study of glioma-infiltrating T cells. The iRepertoire nested amplicon-rescue multiplex PCR amplified TCR alpha and beta CDR3s from RNA. TCRdb reprocessed the multiplex PCR reads via MiXCR and lists one record per CDR3 protein. Of approximately 17,000 distinct CDR3 sequences listed, about 62% are singletons. The sequenced sample was glioma tissue, nonneoplastic brain tissue, or PBMCs (not recorded which). The receptors originated from a human donor with low-grade glioma or glioblastoma, undergoing nonglioma brain surgery, or in good health (not recorded which).

CDR3 residues: CATSLSSNTEAFF. Here the CDR3 DNA reads TGTGCCACCAGTCTGAGCTCGAACACTGAAGCTTTCTTT. The chain joins TRBV24-1 to TRBJ1-1; D unclear. Germline-derived CDR1 and CDR2 are KGHDR and SFDVKD. With 6 bases removed from V and 1 base from J, the gap between germline ends came to 8 bases. This CDR3 is 13 amino acids long.

This clonotype was counted many times. The gene calls are TRBV6-1 and TRBJ1-1; maybe TRBD1 (5 bases). The V gene lost 5 bases and the J gene lost 1 base, with 11 bases spanning the gap. Germline-derived CDR1 and CDR2 are MNHNS and SASEGT. The CDR3 loop spans 14 amino acids. CDR3 in amino acids: CASSSATGNTEAFF. CDR3 DNA sequence: TGTGCCAGCAGTTCCGCCACAGGGAACACTGAAGCTTTCTTT.

The CDR3 loop is CASKGQINTEAFF. The CDR3 DNA reads as TGTGCCAGCAAGGGACAGATAAACACTGAAGCTTTCTTT. The chain uses TRBV12-3 or TRBV12-4 and TRBJ1-1; 7 bases line up with TRBD1. This CDR3 is 13 amino acids long. V was pared by 7 bases and J by 2 bases, with 4 bases of the junction left unmatched.